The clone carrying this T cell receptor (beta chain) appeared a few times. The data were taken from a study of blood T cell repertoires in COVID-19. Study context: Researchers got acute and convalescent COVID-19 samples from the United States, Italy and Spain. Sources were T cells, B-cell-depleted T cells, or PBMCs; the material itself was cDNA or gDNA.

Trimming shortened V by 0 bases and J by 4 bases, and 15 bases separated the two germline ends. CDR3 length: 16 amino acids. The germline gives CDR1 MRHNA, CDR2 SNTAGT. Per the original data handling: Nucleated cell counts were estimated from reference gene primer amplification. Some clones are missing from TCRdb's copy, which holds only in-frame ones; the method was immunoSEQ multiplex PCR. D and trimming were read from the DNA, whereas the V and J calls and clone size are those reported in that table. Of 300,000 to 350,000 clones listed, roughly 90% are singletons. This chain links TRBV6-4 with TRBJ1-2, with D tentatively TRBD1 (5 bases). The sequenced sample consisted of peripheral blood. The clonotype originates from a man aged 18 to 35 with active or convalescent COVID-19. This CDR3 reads CASSDSSRGPIYGYTF. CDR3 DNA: TGTGCCAGCAGTGACTCGAGTAGGGGTCCGATCTATGGCTACACCTTC.